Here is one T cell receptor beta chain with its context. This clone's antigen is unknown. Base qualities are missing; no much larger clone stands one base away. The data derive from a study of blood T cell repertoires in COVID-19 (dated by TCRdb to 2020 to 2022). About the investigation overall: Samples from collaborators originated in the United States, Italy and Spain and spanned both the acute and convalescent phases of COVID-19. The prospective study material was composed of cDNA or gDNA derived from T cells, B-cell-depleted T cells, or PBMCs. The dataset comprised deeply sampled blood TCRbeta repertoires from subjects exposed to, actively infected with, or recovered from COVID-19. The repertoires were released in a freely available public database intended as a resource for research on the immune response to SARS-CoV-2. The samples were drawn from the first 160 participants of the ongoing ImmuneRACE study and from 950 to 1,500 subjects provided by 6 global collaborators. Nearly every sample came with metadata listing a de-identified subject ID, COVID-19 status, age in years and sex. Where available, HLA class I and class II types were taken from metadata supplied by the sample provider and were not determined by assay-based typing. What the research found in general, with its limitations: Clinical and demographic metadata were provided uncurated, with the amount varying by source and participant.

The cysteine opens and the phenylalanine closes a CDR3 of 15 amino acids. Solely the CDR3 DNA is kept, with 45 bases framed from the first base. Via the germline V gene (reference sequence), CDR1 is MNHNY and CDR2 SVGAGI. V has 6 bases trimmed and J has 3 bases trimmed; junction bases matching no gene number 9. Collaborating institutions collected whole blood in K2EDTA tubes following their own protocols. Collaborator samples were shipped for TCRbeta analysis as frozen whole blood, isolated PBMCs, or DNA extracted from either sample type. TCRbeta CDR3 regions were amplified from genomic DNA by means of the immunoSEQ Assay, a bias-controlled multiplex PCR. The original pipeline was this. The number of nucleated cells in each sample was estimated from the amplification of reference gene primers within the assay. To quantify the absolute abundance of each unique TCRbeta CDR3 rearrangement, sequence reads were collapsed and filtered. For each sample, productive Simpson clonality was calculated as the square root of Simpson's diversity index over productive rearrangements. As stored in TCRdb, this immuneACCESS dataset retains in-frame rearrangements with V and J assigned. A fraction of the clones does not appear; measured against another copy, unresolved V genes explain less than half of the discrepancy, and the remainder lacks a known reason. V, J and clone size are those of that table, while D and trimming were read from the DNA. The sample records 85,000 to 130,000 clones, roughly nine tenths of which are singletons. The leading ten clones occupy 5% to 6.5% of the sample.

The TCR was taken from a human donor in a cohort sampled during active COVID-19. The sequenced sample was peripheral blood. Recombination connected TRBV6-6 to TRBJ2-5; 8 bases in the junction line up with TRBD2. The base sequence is TGTGCCAGCAGCCACCCCCTTAGCGGGGAAGAGACCCAGTACTTC. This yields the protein CASSHPLSGEETQYF.